This T cell receptor (beta chain) was retrieved from a study of blood T cell repertoires in COVID-19. About the research overall: Collection of acute and convalescent COVID-19 samples took place in the United States, Italy and Spain.

In the original processing: Amplifying reference gene primers gave estimates of nucleated cell counts. Repertoires were generated with immunoSEQ multiplex PCR, while TCRdb's copy carries only in-frame clones and drops some. D and trimming were read from the DNA, whereas the V and J calls and clone size are those reported in that table. Counted here are roughly 190,000 clones, approximately 85% occurring once; the ten biggest clones make up approximately 8.9%. The CDR3 has 16 residues. The V gene end was trimmed by 0 bases and the J gene end by 4 bases; junction bases not matched to a gene: 5. Germline CDR1 MGHRA, CDR2 YSYEKL.

The TCR was taken from a woman in her fifties or sixties with acute or convalescent COVID-19. J is TRBJ2-1 and V is TRBV4-1; TRBD2 aligns across 8 bases. The sequencing sample was made of peripheral blood. This CDR3 is CASSQDRGGWYNEQFF. CDR3 bases: TGCGCCAGCAGCCAAGATCGGGGGGGTTGGTACAATGAGCAGTTCTTC.